Detailed here is one T cell receptor beta chain. Original analysis: The authors estimated nucleated cell counts from reference gene primer amplification. Some clones are missing from TCRdb's copy, which holds only in-frame ones; the method was immunoSEQ multiplex PCR. V and J calls and clone size are as listed in that table; D and trimming were resolved from the DNA. The sample has over 250,000 clones, roughly 88% seen once. This sample was taken from a study of blood T cell repertoires in COVID-19. As for the study in general: Some COVID-19 samples were acute and others convalescent; all came from the United States, Italy and Spain. The cDNA or gDNA used as material had been derived from T cells, B-cell-depleted T cells, or PBMCs.

Trimming pared 4 bases from V and 8 bases from J, leaving 8 bases between. CDR1 is ENHRY, CDR2 SYGVKD, per germline. This CDR3 spans 11 amino acids. The receptor was derived from a woman in her 70s with acute or convalescent COVID-19. The V and J genes are TRBV10-3 and TRBJ1-1, with TRBD1 as a possible D gene (6 bases). What was sequenced was peripheral blood. The chain's CDR3 is CAISGTGEAFF. In DNA form, the CDR3 reads TGTGCCATCAGTGGAACAGGGGAAGCTTTCTTT.